The 13 T cell receptor beta chains below come from one sample, sequenced in a study of blood T cells in healthy people across ages. A second PCR of roughly 7 to 11 cycles used a sample-barcoded 5' primer and a J-beta primer mix. TCRdb reprocessed the 5' RACE reads with MiXCR, giving one entry per CDR3 protein. The sample gives about 930,000 distinct CDR3 sequences, under 35% of which show up once; roughly 10% is in the top ten. This same sample was also taken into another study, of T cells of mothers and their children.

The source material was blood. These TCRs come from a woman aged 40-49 years in good health.

This clonotype was counted ten times or more. DNA of the CDR3: TGTGCCAGCAGCCAAGGCCACCAAGAGACCCAGTACTTC. Residues: CASSQGHQETQYF. V gene TRBV7-8 combines with J gene TRBJ2-5; D is uncertain. The germline CDR1 and CDR2 sequences are SGHVS and FQNEAQ. The CDR3 runs to 13 residues. Trimming shortened V by 5 bases and J by 0 bases, and 7 bases separated the two germline ends.

In this sample, this clonotype turned up a few times. The chain links TRBV20-1 to TRBJ2-3; 7 bases match TRBD1. The V gene's germline CDR1 is DFQATT and CDR2 SNEGSKA (reference sequence). The CDR3 extends over 13 amino acids. V was clipped by 5 bases and J by 6 bases; unmatched bases: 8. The CDR3 bases are TGCAGTGCTGCCCTGACAGGGATTGATACGCAGTATTTT. Protein sequence: CSAALTGIDTQYF.

This clonotype was recorded many times. This chain links TRBV7-8 with TRBJ2-7, with D possibly TRBD1 on 6 matching bases. The CDR3 has 16 residues. Germline V gives CDR1 SGHVS, CDR2 FQNEAQ. Trimming removed 4 bases at V and 5 bases at J, with 21 bases between. The CDR3 DNA follows: TGTGCCAGCAGCTCGACGGTAAGCCAGGGGATCGACGAGCAGTACTTC. Its protein product is CASSSTVSQGIDEQYF.

This clonotype was seen ten or more times. The genes are TRBV4-1 and TRBJ1-2; D gene uncertain. The CDR3 contains 16 residues. The germline V gene encodes CDR1 MGHRA and CDR2 YSYEKL. V was cut by 4 bases and J by 2 bases, with 17 bases left in between. The CDR3 here is CASSPGRSSQNYGYTF. For the CDR3, the DNA is TGCGCCAGCAGCCCCGGACGGAGCAGTCAAAACTATGGCTACACCTTC.

The V and J genes are TRBV7-2 and TRBJ2-1; 11 nucleotides line up with TRBD2. CDR3 size: 16 residues. Germline V lookup: CDR1 SGHTA, CDR2 FQGNSA. V lost 8 bases and J lost 3; bases outside the gene matches: 9. The CDR3: CASLGGLAGGYNEQFF. CDR3 nucleotide sequence: TGTGCCAGCCTAGGGGGCCTAGCGGGGGGCTACAATGAGCAGTTCTTC.

The V gene is TRBV7-8, the J gene TRBJ2-1, with a possible D match to TRBD2 (5 bases). The CDR3 length is 16 residues. Germline V lookup: CDR1 SGHVS, CDR2 FQNEAQ. V was cut by 3 bases and J by 2 bases, with 14 bases left in between. Written as DNA, the CDR3 is TGTGCCAGCAGCTTTGAGGACTGGCCCACCTACAATGAGCAGTTCTTC. As protein: CASSFEDWPTYNEQFF.

Ten or more counts support this clonotype. V and J are TRBV3-1 and TRBJ2-5; D assignment may be TRBD1 or TRBD2 (6 bases each). Germline assignment: CDR1 LGHDT and CDR2 YNNKEL (reference sequence). The CDR3 is made up of 16 amino acids. Trimming left V 1 base short and J 1 base short, with 13 bases between. The CDR3 sequence: CASSQGGADTQETQYF. In nucleotides, the CDR3 is TGTGCCAGCAGCCAAGGGGGGGCCGATACCCAAGAGACCCAGTACTTC.

The table lists this clonotype with many counts. The V gene is TRBV6-2 or TRBV6-3, the J gene TRBJ2-7; TRBD2 matches at 11 bases. V gave up 2 bases and J gave up 2 bases; unmatched junction bases: 2. The CDR3 is 15 amino acids. Looked up from germline, CDR1 is MNHEY and CDR2 is SVGEGT. The CDR3 here is CASSYGTSGTYEQYF. CDR3 coding DNA: TGTGCCAGCAGTTACGGGACTAGCGGAACCTACGAGCAGTACTTC.

This clonotype has at least ten counts. The chain links TRBV5-1 to TRBJ2-1; weak D call: TRBD2 (6 bases). Germline CDR1 is SGHRS and CDR2 is YFSETQ. Trimming removed 1 base at V and 6 bases at J, with 14 bases between. The CDR3 loop spans 15 amino acids. CDR3 nucleotide sequence: TGCGCCAGCAGCTTGATGACTAGAACGGGCAATGAGCAGTTCTTC. Its translation is CASSLMTRTGNEQFF.

This clonotype was seen more than once but under ten times. This CDR3 is CASSSGNRANTGELFF. The CDR3 nucleotides are TGCGCCAGCAGCTCGGGGAACAGGGCGAACACCGGGGAGCTGTTTTTT. The chain links TRBV5-1 to TRBJ2-2, with D maybe TRBD1 (6 bases). Per the germline V gene, CDR1 is SGHRS and CDR2 is YFSETQ. The CDR3 sequence is 16 residues long. Trimming stripped 3 bases from V and 0 bases from J, with 12 bases between.

This clonotype appeared a few times. This chain connects TRBV27 to TRBJ1-6; a possible D gene is TRBD1 (6 bases). Trimming removed 0 bases at V and 7 bases at J, with 10 bases between. This CDR3 comprises 15 residues. Germline CDR1 MNHEY, CDR2 SMNVEV (reference sequence). The CDR3 DNA reads as TGTGCCAGCAGTTTATCCCAGGGGCGAAATTCACCCCTCCACTTT. It encodes CASSLSQGRNSPLHF.

Comment on this clonotype: A much bigger clone sits one base away, suggesting this may be a read error. For the CDR3, the DNA is TGTGCCAGCAGCTCGACGACTGGTGGGGAGACCCAGTACTTC. It is translated as CASSSTTGGETQYF. The chain has TRBV5-5 and TRBJ2-5, with no clear D. The CDR3 runs 14 residues. Germline CDR1 and CDR2: SGHKS and YYEKEE (reference sequence). Trimming took off 3 bases at V and 5 bases at J, with 14 bases between the two ends.

This chain connects TRBV20-1 to TRBJ2-3; possible D gene TRBD1, 7 bases. V lost 5 bases and J lost 3, with 15 bases in between. This CDR3 has 14 amino acids. Germline assignment: CDR1 DFQATT and CDR2 SNEGSKA (reference sequence). The CDR3 spells CSAPGAGGTDTQYF. The CDR3 DNA is TGCAGTGCTCCGGGGGCAGGGGGGACAGATACGCAGTATTTT.